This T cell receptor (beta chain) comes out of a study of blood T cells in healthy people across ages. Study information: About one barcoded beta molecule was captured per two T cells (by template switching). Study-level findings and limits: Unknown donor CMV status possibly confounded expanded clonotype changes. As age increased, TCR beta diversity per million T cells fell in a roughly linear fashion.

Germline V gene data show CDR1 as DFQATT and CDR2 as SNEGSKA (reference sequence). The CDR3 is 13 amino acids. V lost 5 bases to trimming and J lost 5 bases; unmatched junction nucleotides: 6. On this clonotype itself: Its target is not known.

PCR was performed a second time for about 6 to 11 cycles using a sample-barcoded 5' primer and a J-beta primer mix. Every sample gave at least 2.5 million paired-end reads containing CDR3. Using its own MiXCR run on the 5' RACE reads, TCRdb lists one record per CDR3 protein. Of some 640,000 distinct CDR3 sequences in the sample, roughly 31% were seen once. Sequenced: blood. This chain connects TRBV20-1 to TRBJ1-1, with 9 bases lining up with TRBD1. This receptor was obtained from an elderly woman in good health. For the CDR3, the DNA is TGCAGTGCTGTCCGGGACAGGGTAACTGAAGCTTTCTTT. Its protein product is CSAVRDRVTEAFF.